This TCR beta chain comes out of a study of T cells in Graves' hyperthyroidism and ophthalmopathy. This clonotype was seen many times. No progression to ophthalmopathy during 18 months of follow-up defined stable disease. Among the patients, aged 18 to 65, hyperthyroidism was newly diagnosed and had lasted under 2 months. Between the trimmed V and J ends, which lost 7 bases and 1 base, there was a span of 10 bases. This CDR3 comprises 13 residues. Amplified TCR beta CDR3 regions came from RNA transcripts. Using the HTBI primer set, a first-round RT-PCR was run on the TCR CDR3. TCRdb reprocessed the multiplex PCR reads via MiXCR and lists one record per CDR3 protein. The data hold 300,000 to 400,000 distinct CDR3 sequences, with under 25% observed a single time.

This TCR came from a woman in her forties or fifties with Graves' hyperthyroidism. The chain uses TRBV12-3 or TRBV12-4 and TRBJ1-1, with a tentative D call TRBD1 (5 bases). Input material: blood. For the CDR3, the DNA is TGTGCCAGCACCGGGGCCTGGAACACTGAAGCTTTCTTT. It specifies CASTGAWNTEAFF.